The rows below give T cell receptor beta chains drawn from one sample of a study of blood T cell repertoires in COVID-19. Sequencing was performed with immunoSEQ multiplex PCR; in TCRdb, only in-frame clones are kept and a portion is missing. Here the sample spans about 410,000 clones, roughly 90% being singletons. The sequenced material came from peripheral blood. The receptors were sampled from a woman between 25 and 40 years old with active or convalescent COVID-19. Both conserved end residues are part of each CDR3. D genes are given only for firm matches. Size values are once, few and many counts, or a class for expanded clones, and some rows have none.

clone size: .
CDR3 length: 16
V gene: TRBV3-1/TRBV3-2
J gene: TRBJ1-1
D gene: .
CDR3 DNA: TGTGCCAGCAGCCTTAGTTCCAGGACACTGAACACTGAAGCTTTCTTT
CDR3 protein: CASSLSSRTLNTEAFF

clone size: few
CDR3 length: 13
V gene: TRBV7-8
J gene: TRBJ2-7
D gene: .
CDR3 DNA: TGTGCCAGCAGCCCTAGGTACACCTACGAGCAGTACTTC
CDR3 protein: CASSPRYTYEQYF

clone size: .
CDR3 length: 14
V gene: TRBV27
J gene: TRBJ1-6
D gene: TRBD1
CDR3 DNA: TGTGCCAGCAGAGGGACAGGGTTTACTTCACCCCTCCACTTT
CDR3 protein: CASRGTGFTSPLHF

clone size: .
CDR3 length: 16
V gene: TRBV4-1
J gene: TRBJ2-7
D gene: .
CDR3 DNA: TGCGCCAGCAGCGGAGGATATGCGCGGGGCTCCTACGAGCAGTACTTC
CDR3 protein: CASSGGYARGSYEQYF

clone size: few
CDR3 length: 12
V gene: TRBV24-1
J gene: TRBJ2-3
D gene: .
CDR3 DNA: TGTGCCACCAGTGATCTAGCAGATACGCAGTATTTT
CDR3 protein: CATSDLADTQYF

clone size: once
CDR3 length: 11
V gene: TRBV2
J gene: TRBJ1-1
D gene: .
CDR3 DNA: TGTGCCAGCAGTGGGACAGCTGAAGCTTTCTTT
CDR3 protein: CASSGTAEAFF

clone size: .
CDR3 length: 15
V gene: TRBV18
J gene: TRBJ1-1
D gene: .
CDR3 DNA: TGTGCCAGCTCACCAGGGGCTTTTGGGGCTGGAGAAGCTTTCTTT
CDR3 protein: CASSPGAFGAGEAFF

clone size: .
CDR3 length: 16
V gene: TRBV3-1/TRBV3-2
J gene: TRBJ1-1
D gene: .
CDR3 DNA: TGTGCCAGCAGCCAAGAGGCCTTGGGCAGAAACACTGAAGCTTTCTTT
CDR3 protein: CASSQEALGRNTEAFF

clone size: .
CDR3 length: 13
V gene: TRBV3-1/TRBV3-2
J gene: TRBJ2-7
D gene: .
CDR3 DNA: TGTGCCAGCAGCCAAGCGGGGACCTACGAGCAGTACTTC
CDR3 protein: CASSQAGTYEQYF

clone size: once
CDR3 length: 11
V gene: TRBV2
J gene: TRBJ2-7
D gene: .
CDR3 DNA: TGTGCCAGCAGTGAAGGGAGCGGAGTAGTCTTC
CDR3 protein: CASSEGSGVVF

clone size: .
CDR3 length: 10
V gene: TRBV6-5
J gene: TRBJ1-2
D gene: .
CDR3 DNA: TGTGCCAGCAGTTACGAAACATCAACCTTC
CDR3 protein: CASSYETSTF

clone size: once
CDR3 length: 17
V gene: TRBV28
J gene: TRBJ1-2
D gene: TRBD1
CDR3 DNA: TGTGCCAGCAGTCCGCTACAAGCAAGGACAGGGGTAGTCGGCTACACCTTC
CDR3 protein: CASSPLQARTGVVGYTF

clone size: .
CDR3 length: 19
V gene: TRBV7-9
J gene: TRBJ2-3
D gene: TRBD2
CDR3 DNA: TGTGCCAGCAGCAACTTAGTTTGGAGTAGCGGGGGGGAGGCAGATACGCAGTATTTT
CDR3 protein: CASSNLVWSSGGEADTQYF

clone size: .
CDR3 length: 14
V gene: TRBV14
J gene: TRBJ2-5
D gene: .
CDR3 DNA: TGTGCCAGCAGCCTCTGGACAACTGGGGAGACCCAGTACTTC
CDR3 protein: CASSLWTTGETQYF

clone size: .
CDR3 length: 16
V gene: TRBV2
J gene: TRBJ2-2
D gene: .
CDR3 DNA: TGTGCCAGCAGTGAATGGGGCAGCTCGAACACCGGGGAGCTGTTTTTT
CDR3 protein: CASSEWGSSNTGELFF

clone size: once
CDR3 length: 15
V gene: TRBV6-5
J gene: TRBJ2-7
D gene: TRBD2
CDR3 DNA: TGTGCCAGCAGTCCCTCGGGGGGGAGGGGCCGCGAGCAGTACTTC
CDR3 protein: CASSPSGGRGREQYF

clone size: .
CDR3 length: 18
V gene: TRBV19
J gene: TRBJ2-1
D gene: TRBD2
CDR3 DNA: TGTGCCAGTAGTATTAGGGCGGGGGGGATCAGCTCCTACAATGAGCAGTTCTTC
CDR3 protein: CASSIRAGGISSYNEQFF

clone size: .
CDR3 length: 18
V gene: TRBV3-1/TRBV3-2
J gene: TRBJ2-2
D gene: TRBD1
CDR3 DNA: TGTGCCAGCAGCCAAGGCTCCGGGACAGGGGGCTTCACCGGGGAGCTGTTTTTT
CDR3 protein: CASSQGSGTGGFTGELFF

clone size: .
CDR3 length: 18
V gene: TRBV11-2
J gene: TRBJ2-5
D gene: TRBD1
CDR3 DNA: TGTGCCAGCAGCTTAGTCCCTATTGGGACAGGGGATGGAGAGACCCAGTACTTC
CDR3 protein: CASSLVPIGTGDGETQYF

clone size: .
CDR3 length: 14
V gene: TRBV7-9
J gene: TRBJ1-5
D gene: .
CDR3 DNA: TGTGCCAGCAGCTCACAGGAGATGAATCAGCCCCAGCATTTT
CDR3 protein: CASSSQEMNQPQHF

clone size: .
CDR3 length: 15
V gene: TRBV6-1
J gene: TRBJ2-7
D gene: .
CDR3 DNA: TGTGCCAGCAGTGAATTGGCGGGGGCATCCTACGAGCAGTACTTC
CDR3 protein: CASSELAGASYEQYF

clone size: few
CDR3 length: 16
V gene: TRBV5-1
J gene: TRBJ2-3
D gene: TRBD2
CDR3 DNA: TGCGCCAGCAGCCCCAGCGGGACTACTAGCACAGATACGCAGTATTTT
CDR3 protein: CASSPSGTTSTDTQYF

clone size: once
CDR3 length: 18
V gene: TRBV7-9
J gene: TRBJ2-1
D gene: TRBD2
CDR3 DNA: TGTGCCAGCAGCTTACTACGGCTAGCGGGGGAGATATACAATGAGCAGTTCTTC
CDR3 protein: CASSLLRLAGEIYNEQFF

clone size: .
CDR3 length: 12
V gene: TRBV7-9
J gene: TRBJ1-1
D gene: .
CDR3 DNA: TGTGCCAGCAGTACTGGGAACACTGAAGCTTTCTTT
CDR3 protein: CASSTGNTEAFF

clone size: .
CDR3 length: 15
V gene: TRBV4-1
J gene: TRBJ2-2
D gene: .
CDR3 DNA: TGCGCCAGCAGCCCGAGTGGGCAGAGCACCGGGGAGCTGTTTTTT
CDR3 protein: CASSPSGQSTGELFF

clone size: .
CDR3 length: 14
V gene: TRBV14
J gene: TRBJ1-2
D gene: .
CDR3 DNA: TGTGCCAGCAGTCATCTGGAGGCTAACTATGGCTACACCTTC
CDR3 protein: CASSHLEANYGYTF

clone size: .
CDR3 length: 17
V gene: TRBV10-3
J gene: TRBJ1-3
D gene: .
CDR3 DNA: TGTGCCATCAGTGAGACCCAACAGGCTTCCTCTGGAAACACCATATATTTT
CDR3 protein: CAISETQQASSGNTIYF

clone size: once
CDR3 length: 17
V gene: TRBV6-1
J gene: TRBJ1-5
D gene: .
CDR3 DNA: TGTGCCAGCAGTGGAATGGCCGGGACTTCGAGCAATCAGCCCCAGCATTTT
CDR3 protein: CASSGMAGTSSNQPQHF

clone size: .
CDR3 length: 13
V gene: TRBV19
J gene: TRBJ1-3
D gene: .
CDR3 DNA: TGTGCCAGCGTGGGCATCTCTGGAAACACCATATATTTT
CDR3 protein: CASVGISGNTIYF

clone size: .
CDR3 length: 15
V gene: TRBV10-3
J gene: TRBJ1-1
D gene: TRBD1
CDR3 DNA: TGTGCCATCAGTGAGTCAGGACAGGGGTTCCCTGAAGCTTTCTTT
CDR3 protein: CAISESGQGFPEAFF

clone size: .
CDR3 length: 13
V gene: TRBV30
J gene: TRBJ1-2
D gene: .
CDR3 DNA: TGTGCCTGGGGCCGGGACACCAACTATGGCTACACCTTC
CDR3 protein: CAWGRDTNYGYTF

clone size: .
CDR3 length: 14
V gene: TRBV6-5
J gene: TRBJ2-5
D gene: TRBD1
CDR3 DNA: TGTGCCAGCAGAAAAACAGGGGGCCTGGAGACCCAGTACTTC
CDR3 protein: CASRKTGGLETQYF

clone size: .
CDR3 length: 16
V gene: TRBV6-1
J gene: TRBJ1-2
D gene: TRBD1
CDR3 DNA: TGTGCCAGCAGTGAAGAAGTGGGACAGGCGTACTATGGCTACACCTTC
CDR3 protein: CASSEEVGQAYYGYTF

clone size: .
CDR3 length: 17
V gene: TRBV7-2
J gene: TRBJ2-1
D gene: .
CDR3 DNA: TGTGCCAGCAGCGTACGACTGGCGGGTGGGTCCTACAATGAGCAGTTCTTC
CDR3 protein: CASSVRLAGGSYNEQFF

clone size: .
CDR3 length: 15
V gene: TRBV6-5
J gene: TRBJ1-4
D gene: TRBD1
CDR3 DNA: TGTGCCAGCAGTTACTTTGGGACAGGAGGAGAAAAACTGTTTTTT
CDR3 protein: CASSYFGTGGEKLFF

clone size: .
CDR3 length: 14
V gene: TRBV7-9
J gene: TRBJ2-7
D gene: .
CDR3 DNA: TGTGCCAGCAGCCCCGACGGACAGACCTACGAGCAGTACTTC
CDR3 protein: CASSPDGQTYEQYF

clone size: .
CDR3 length: 12
V gene: TRBV30
J gene: TRBJ1-6
D gene: .
CDR3 DNA: TGTGCCTGGAGCGAGACAGCTTCACCCCTCCACTTT
CDR3 protein: CAWSETASPLHF

clone size: few
CDR3 length: 15
V gene: TRBV15
J gene: TRBJ2-1
D gene: TRBD2
CDR3 DNA: TGTGCCACCAGCTGGACTAGCGGGAGTTCGGATGAGCAGTTCTTC
CDR3 protein: CATSWTSGSSDEQFF

clone size: .
CDR3 length: 16
V gene: TRBV27
J gene: TRBJ2-6
D gene: TRBD1
CDR3 DNA: TGTGCCAGCAGTTTAGGGACAGGGGTCGGGGCCAACGTCCTGACTTTC
CDR3 protein: CASSLGTGVGANVLTF

clone size: .
CDR3 length: 13
V gene: TRBV5-1
J gene: TRBJ2-2
D gene: .
CDR3 DNA: TGCGCCAGCAGCTTGAGGGAGTCCGGGGAGCTGTTTTTT
CDR3 protein: CASSLRESGELFF

clone size: .
CDR3 length: 17
V gene: TRBV5-6
J gene: TRBJ1-3
D gene: TRBD1
CDR3 DNA: TGTGCCAGCAGCCCGAGACAGGGGGGGAGCTCTGGAAACACCATATATTTT
CDR3 protein: CASSPRQGGSSGNTIYF

clone size: .
CDR3 length: 15
V gene: TRBV27
J gene: TRBJ1-1
D gene: .
CDR3 DNA: TGTGCCAGCAGTTTAGGAGGGAGAGGAGGCACTGAAGCTTTCTTT
CDR3 protein: CASSLGGRGGTEAFF

clone size: .
CDR3 length: 18
V gene: TRBV2
J gene: TRBJ1-3
D gene: TRBD1
CDR3 DNA: TGTGCCAGCAGTGAAGCGCTTCTAGGGACAGCCTCTGGAAACACCATATATTTT
CDR3 protein: CASSEALLGTASGNTIYF

clone size: .
CDR3 length: 14
V gene: TRBV6-5
J gene: TRBJ1-2
D gene: TRBD1
CDR3 DNA: TGTGCCAGCACCGTCACAGGGGGTGTGGGTGGCTACACCTTC
CDR3 protein: CASTVTGGVGGYTF

clone size: .
CDR3 length: 16
V gene: TRBV5-6
J gene: TRBJ2-1
D gene: TRBD2
CDR3 DNA: TGTGCCAGCAGCTTGTGGAGCGGGGGGGCCAGCAGGGAGCAGTTCTTC
CDR3 protein: CASSLWSGGASREQFF

clone size: .
CDR3 length: 14
V gene: TRBV6-5
J gene: TRBJ1-2
D gene: TRBD1
CDR3 DNA: TGTGCCAGCATTAGGGGGCAGGGGGCGGGTGGCTACACCTTC
CDR3 protein: CASIRGQGAGGYTF

clone size: .
CDR3 length: 13
V gene: TRBV12-3/TRBV12-4
J gene: TRBJ2-1
D gene: .
CDR3 DNA: TGTGCCAGCAGTACCAGCGGTTACAATGAGCAGTTCTTC
CDR3 protein: CASSTSGYNEQFF

clone size: few
CDR3 length: 15
V gene: TRBV5-1
J gene: TRBJ1-5
D gene: .
CDR3 DNA: TGCGCCAGCAGCCAGGGGACGGATAGCAATCAGCCCCAGCATTTT
CDR3 protein: CASSQGTDSNQPQHF

clone size: .
CDR3 length: 17
V gene: TRBV5-4
J gene: TRBJ2-3
D gene: TRBD2
CDR3 DNA: TGTGCCAGCAGCGGAACCCAAGGGCGCGGGGGGGCGTCCACGCAGTATTTT
CDR3 protein: CASSGTQGRGGASTQYF

clone size: .
CDR3 length: 15
V gene: TRBV6-5
J gene: TRBJ2-1
D gene: .
CDR3 DNA: TGTGCCAGCAGTCCAGCGTCGAGCTCCTACAATGAGCAGTTCTTC
CDR3 protein: CASSPASSSYNEQFF

clone size: .
CDR3 length: 14
V gene: TRBV5-1
J gene: TRBJ1-3
D gene: .
CDR3 DNA: TGCGCCAGCAGTCCCGACGGGACTGGAGACACCATATATTTT
CDR3 protein: CASSPDGTGDTIYF

clone size: .
CDR3 length: 17
V gene: TRBV19
J gene: TRBJ1-2
D gene: .
CDR3 DNA: TGTGCCAGTAGCGGGCGGACTGAAAAGGGCCAGGACTATGGCTACACCTTC
CDR3 protein: CASSGRTEKGQDYGYTF

clone size: .
CDR3 length: 14
V gene: TRBV7-8
J gene: TRBJ1-5
D gene: .
CDR3 DNA: TGTGCCAGCAGCCCCACTAGAAGCAATCAGCCCCAGCATTTT
CDR3 protein: CASSPTRSNQPQHF

clone size: .
CDR3 length: 14
V gene: TRBV27
J gene: TRBJ2-7
D gene: .
CDR3 DNA: TGTGCCAGCAGTTTGAGTCTAGCTTTATACGAGCAGTACTTC
CDR3 protein: CASSLSLALYEQYF

clone size: .
CDR3 length: 17
V gene: TRBV11-2
J gene: TRBJ2-5
D gene: .
CDR3 DNA: TGTGCCAGCAGCTTAGGGAGGCAGGGGCGAAAAAGAGAGACCCAGTACTTC
CDR3 protein: CASSLGRQGRKRETQYF

clone size: .
CDR3 length: 15
V gene: TRBV3-1/TRBV3-2
J gene: TRBJ1-2
D gene: .
CDR3 DNA: TGTGCCAGCAGCCAAGGGCAGGGAAGGGTCTATGGCTACACCTTC
CDR3 protein: CASSQGQGRVYGYTF

clone size: .
CDR3 length: 15
V gene: TRBV27
J gene: TRBJ2-1
D gene: TRBD2
CDR3 DNA: TGTGCCAGCAGTATGGGACTAGCGGGTTACAATGAGCAGTTCTTC
CDR3 protein: CASSMGLAGYNEQFF